This TCR beta chain was found in a study of blood T cell repertoires in COVID-19. On the study more broadly: Sources were T cells, B-cell-depleted T cells, or PBMCs; the material itself was cDNA or gDNA.

How the authors handled the data: The authors estimated nucleated cell counts from reference gene primer amplification. Sequenced by immunoSEQ multiplex PCR; TCRdb stores in-frame clones only, minus some. That table furnishes V, J and clone size, whereas the DNA furnished D and trimming. The table records roughly 92,000 clones, around 87% of them present only once. Trimming took 0 bases from V and 4 from J, leaving 21 bases between them. From germline, CDR1 is SGDLS and CDR2 YYNGEE. The CDR3 is made up of 18 amino acids. The sample was peripheral blood. The origin of this receptor is a human donor with acute or convalescent COVID-19. The donor label of this sample is uncertain. The chain is built from TRBV9 and TRBJ2-3; D is uncertain. The CDR3 here is CASSVDPLRTTAADTQYF. CDR3 bases: TGTGCCAGCAGCGTAGATCCGCTCCGAACCACAGCCGCAGATACGCAGTATTTT. Full variable domain (remainder filled in from reference TRBV9 and TRBJ2-3): DSGVTQTPKHLITATGQRVTLRCSPRSGDLSVYWYQQSLDQGLQFLIQYYNGEERAKGNILERFSAQQFPDLHSELNLSSLELGDSALYFCASSVDPLRTTAADTQYFGPGTRLTVL.